The clone carrying this TCR beta chain was found a few times. Its specificity is not known. This specimen comes from a study of Graves' ophthalmopathy and Graves' hyperthyroidism. The study's findings and limits: Also, most clonotypes expanded in the thyroid above 0.001 frequency appeared in blood.

V was shortened by 4 bases and J by 1 base, with 23 bases between the two germline ends. The CDR3 is made up of 18 amino acids. Germline lookup yields CDR1 SGHRS and CDR2 YFSETQ. RNA transcripts served as template for amplifying TCR beta CDR3 sequences. Investigators did first-round RT-PCR with HTBI primers, then second-round multiplex PCR. TCRdb re-called the multiplex PCR reads through MiXCR, storing one row per CDR3 protein. The repertoire has more than 300,000 distinct CDR3 sequences, approximately 15% of them found once; the top ten carry about 7.3%. The source is a woman younger than 35 with stable Graves' hyperthyroidism. Sample: peripheral blood. The chain recombines TRBV5-1 with TRBJ2-5; the D gene is possibly TRBD2 (7 bases). The CDR3 loop is CASSVGGHSGGLQETQYF. The CDR3 DNA sequence: TGCGCCAGCAGCGTTGGGGGCCATTCGGGGGGACTCCAAGAGACCCAGTACTTC. Full variable domain (remainder filled in from reference TRBV5-1 and TRBJ2-5): KAGVTQTPRYLIKTRGQQVTLSCSPISGHRSVSWYQQTPGQGLQFLFEYFSETQRNKGNFPGRFSGRQFSNSRSEMNVSTLELGDSALYLCASSVGGHSGGLQETQYFGPGTRLLVL.